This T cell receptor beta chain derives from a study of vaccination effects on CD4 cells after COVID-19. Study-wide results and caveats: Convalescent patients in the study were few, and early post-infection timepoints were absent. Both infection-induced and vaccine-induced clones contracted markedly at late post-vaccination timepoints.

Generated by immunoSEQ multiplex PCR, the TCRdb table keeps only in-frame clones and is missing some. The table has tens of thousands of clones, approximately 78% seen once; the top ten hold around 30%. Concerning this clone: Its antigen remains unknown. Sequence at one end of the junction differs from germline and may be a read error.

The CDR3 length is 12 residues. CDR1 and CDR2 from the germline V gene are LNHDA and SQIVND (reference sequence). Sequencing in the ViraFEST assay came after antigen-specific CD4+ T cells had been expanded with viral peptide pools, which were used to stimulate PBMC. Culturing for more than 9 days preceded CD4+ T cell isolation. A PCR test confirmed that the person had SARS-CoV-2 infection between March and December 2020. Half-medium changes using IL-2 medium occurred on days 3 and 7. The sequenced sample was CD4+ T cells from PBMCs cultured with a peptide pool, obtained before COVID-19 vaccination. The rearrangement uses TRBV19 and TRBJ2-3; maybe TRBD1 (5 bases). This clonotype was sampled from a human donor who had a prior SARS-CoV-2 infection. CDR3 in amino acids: CSRELLTDTQYF. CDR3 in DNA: TGCAGCAGGGAACTTCTGACAGATACGCAGTATTTT.